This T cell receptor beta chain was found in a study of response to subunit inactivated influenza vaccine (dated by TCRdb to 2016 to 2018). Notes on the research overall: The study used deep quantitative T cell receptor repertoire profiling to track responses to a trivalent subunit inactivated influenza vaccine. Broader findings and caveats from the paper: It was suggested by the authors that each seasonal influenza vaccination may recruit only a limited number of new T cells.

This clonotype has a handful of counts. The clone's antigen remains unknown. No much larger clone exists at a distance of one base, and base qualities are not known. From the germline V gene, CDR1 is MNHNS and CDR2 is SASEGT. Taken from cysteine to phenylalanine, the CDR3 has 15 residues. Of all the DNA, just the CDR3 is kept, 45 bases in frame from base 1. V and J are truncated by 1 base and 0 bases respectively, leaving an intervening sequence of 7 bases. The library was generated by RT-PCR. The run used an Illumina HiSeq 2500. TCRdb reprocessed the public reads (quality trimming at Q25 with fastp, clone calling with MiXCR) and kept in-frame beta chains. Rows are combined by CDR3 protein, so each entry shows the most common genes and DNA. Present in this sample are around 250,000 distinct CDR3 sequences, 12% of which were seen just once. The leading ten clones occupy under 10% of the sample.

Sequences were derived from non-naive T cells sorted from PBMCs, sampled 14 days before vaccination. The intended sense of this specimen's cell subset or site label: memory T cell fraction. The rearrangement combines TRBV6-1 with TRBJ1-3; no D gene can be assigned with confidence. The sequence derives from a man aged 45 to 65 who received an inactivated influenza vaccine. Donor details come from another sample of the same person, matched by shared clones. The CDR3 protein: CASSEGQSSGNTIYF. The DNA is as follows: TGTGCCAGCAGTGAAGGGCAGAGCTCTGGAAACACCATATATTTT.